The source of this T cell receptor (beta chain) is a study of CD8 T cells in ankylosing spondylitis. General study findings and limits: It appeared that ankylosing spondylitis blood was characterized by a TCR beta motif of several highly homologous variants. Disease-associated clones were reportedly significantly overrepresented in matched ankylosing spondylitis synovial fluid.

Quantitative 5'-RACE with molecular barcodes generated TCR beta libraries. One entry per CDR3 protein results from TCRdb running MiXCR on the 5' RACE reads. The sample records 100,000 or so distinct CDR3 sequences, more than 8.5% being singletons. This clonotype has a handful of counts. Its antigen is undetermined. The germline CDR1 and CDR2 sequences are SGHTA and FQGNSA. The CDR3 is made up of 14 amino acids. Trimming removed 5 bases from V and 5 bases from J, with 12 bases in between. Sequencing was done on a sample of blood, either unsorted or a sorted T cell fraction (not recorded which). The source of this sequence is a male donor with ankylosing spondylitis. The chain recombines TRBV7-2 with TRBJ2-2; a weak D match, TRBD1 (6 bases). The CDR3 reads CASSLEQGTGELFF. The CDR3 nucleotides read TGTGCCAGCAGCCTCGAACAGGGAACCGGGGAGCTGTTTTTT.